Below, 26 T cell receptor beta chains from the same sample are listed, as sequenced in a study of cytomegalovirus exposure and HLA in healthy donors. In the PCR, 60 Vbeta and 13 Jbeta primers were used. Measured with immunoSEQ multiplex PCR; TCRdb has only the in-frame clones, and not every one. The table has roughly 110,000 clones, around 73% seen once. Sequencing was done on a sample of PBMCs. Source of these receptors: a woman under 40 in good health and CMV-seropositive.

The rearrangement uses TRBV23-1 and TRBJ1-6; TRBD1 matches 8 bases. TRBV23-1 is assigned to the ORF class and has an uncertain function. J lost 10 bases, V lost 8 bases, and 10 bases had no gene match. This CDR3 is 14 amino acids long. CDR3 in amino acids: CASLKDREGSPLHF. CDR3 bases: TGCGCCAGCCTAAAGGACAGGGAAGGGTCACCCCTCCACTTT.

The V call is TRBV5-1, the J call TRBJ2-2; D is unresolved. Germline CDR1 and CDR2: SGHRS and YFSETQ. With 4 bases removed from V and 10 bases from J, the gap between germline ends came to 8 bases. The CDR3 sequence is 11 residues long. CDR3 amino acids: CASSITVELFF. CDR3 DNA: TGCGCCAGCAGCATAACGGTGGAGCTGTTTTTT.

This clone has only one observation. The chain combines TRBV30 with TRBJ2-1; possible D gene TRBD1, 5 bases. CDR3 length: 15 amino acids. V was shortened by 0 bases and J by 1 base, with 10 bases between the two germline ends. Germline V gene sequence: CDR1 GTSNPN, CDR2 SVGIG (reference sequence). The CDR3 region has the DNA TGTGCCTGGAGTGTACAAGGGGCATCCTACAATGAGCAGTTCTTC. Encoded protein: CAWSVQGASYNEQFF.

The chain employs TRBV28 and TRBJ2-3, with 8 bases that match TRBD2. Germline V gene lookup returns CDR1 MDHEN and CDR2 SYDVKM. The CDR3 runs 15 residues. V was clipped by 5 bases and J by 0 bases; unmatched bases: 4. The CDR3 region is CASSPSGGSTDTQYF. The CDR3 DNA reads as TGTGCCAGCAGTCCAAGCGGGGGAAGCACAGATACGCAGTATTTT. The full variable domain, completed using reference TRBV28 and TRBJ2-3, is DVKVTQSSRYLVKRTGEKVFLECVQDMDHENMFWYRQDPGLGLRLIYFSYDVKMKEKGDIPEGYSVSREKKERFSLILESASTNQTSMYLCASSPSGGSTDTQYFGPGTRLTVL.

With regard to this clone: At one boundary the junction diverges from the germline segment, which might be a read error. The rearrangement links TRBV25-1 to TRBJ2-5; 9 bases map to TRBD2. Germline V lookup: CDR1 MGHDK, CDR2 SYGVNS. The CDR3 loop spans 16 amino acids. The CDR3 loop is CASSEIAGDFQGTQYF. The DNA for the CDR3 is TGTGCCAGCAGTGAGATAGCGGGGGATTTCCAAGGGACCCAGTACTTC. Filled out from reference TRBV25-1 and TRBJ2-5, the complete variable domain reads EADIYQTPRYLVIGTGKKITLECSQTMGHDKMYWYQQDPGMELHLIHYSYGVNSTEKGDLSSESTVSRIRTEHFPLTLESARPSHTSQYLCASSEIAGDFQGTQYFGPGTRLLVL.

This chain connects TRBV6-1 to TRBJ1-5; perhaps TRBD1 as D (5 bases). The CDR3 consists of 14 residues. Germline values: CDR1 MNHNS, CDR2 SASEGT. The V gene lost 7 bases and the J gene lost 6 bases, with 16 bases spanning the gap. The CDR3 DNA reads as TGTGCCAGCATCCCGGGGGGGGGAAGTCAGCCCCAGCATTTT. Translation: CASIPGGGSQPQHF.

This chain uses TRBV5-4 with TRBJ2-7, with a tentative D call TRBD2 (5 bases). The CDR3 length is 14 residues. Trimming cost V 0 bases and J 4 bases, with 11 bases left between them. Germline V gene lookup returns CDR1 SGHNT and CDR2 YYREEE (reference sequence). This CDR3 reads CASSLDLAGYEQYF. The CDR3 nucleotides read TGTGCCAGCAGCTTGGATCTAGCTGGGTACGAGCAGTACTTC.

V usage is TRBV5-4 and J usage is TRBJ2-6, with 7 bases identical to TRBD1. In germline, CDR1 is SGHNT, CDR2 YYREEE (reference sequence). With 0 bases clipped from V and 9 bases from J, the junction kept 9 bases outside the gene matches. The CDR3 extends over 16 amino acids. Written as DNA, the CDR3 is TGTGCCAGCAGCTTGGTCGGGGCAGGGGGTGACAACGTCCTGACTTTC. Protein product: CASSLVGAGGDNVLTF. Full variable domain (outside the CDR3, taken from reference TRBV5-4 and TRBJ2-6): ETGVTQSPTHLIKTRGQQVTLRCSSQSGHNTVSWYQQALGQGPQFIFQYYREEENGRGNFPPRFSGLQFPNYSSELNVNALELDDSALYLCASSLVGAGGDNVLTFGAGSRLTVL.

The chain links TRBV7-6 to TRBJ2-7; weak D call: TRBD2 (5 bases). V was clipped by 1 base and J by 3 bases, with 10 bases between them. The CDR3 has 14 amino acids. Germline CDR1 SGHVS, CDR2 FNYEAQ. CDR3 residues: CASSLEASGYEQYF. The CDR3 DNA sequence: TGTGCCAGCAGCTTAGAGGCAAGCGGCTACGAGCAGTACTTC.

The V and J genes are TRBV11-2 and TRBJ1-1; D ambiguous. The CDR3 has 13 residues. Germline loops: CDR1 SGHAT, CDR2 FQNNGV. V was trimmed by 1 base and J by 3 bases, leaving 6 bases between them. The CDR3 loop is CASSLVAYTEAFF. DNA of the CDR3: TGTGCCAGCAGCTTAGTAGCGTACACTGAAGCTTTCTTT.

J is TRBJ2-2 and V is TRBV5-4; 9 bases fit TRBD2. CDR3 length: 15 amino acids. The V segment lost 2 bases and the J segment 7 bases; nucleotides outside the gene matches: 6. The V gene's germline CDR1 is SGHNT and CDR2 YYREEE (reference sequence). CDR3 region: CASSFAGGHVGELFF. CDR3 nucleotide sequence: TGTGCCAGCAGCTTCGCGGGGGGGCATGTCGGGGAGCTGTTTTTT.

The chain employs TRBV6-1 and TRBJ1-2, with TRBD1 matching over 10 bases. The CDR3 covers 14 residues. Germline V gene data show CDR1 as MNHNS and CDR2 as SASEGT. J gave up 4 bases and V 5 bases, and 4 bases lay outside the gene matches. Here the CDR3 DNA reads TGTGCCAGCAGTCTCCGGACAGGGGGCTATGGCTACACCTTC. As protein: CASSLRTGGYGYTF.

The chain employs TRBV28 and TRBJ1-3; D is possibly TRBD1 (5 bases). CDR3 length equals 16 residues. Per the germline V gene, CDR1 is MDHEN and CDR2 is SYDVKM. Trimming took off 6 bases at V and 4 bases at J, with 19 bases between the two ends. CDR3 bases: TGTGCCAGCAGCTCAATATGGAACTCAGGGGGAAACACCATATATTTT. It yields the protein CASSSIWNSGGNTIYF.

This chain joins TRBV5-1 and TRBJ2-3; possibly TRBD1 for D (6 bases). CDR1 and CDR2 from the germline V gene are SGHRS and YFSETQ. The V end was cut by 0 bases, the J end by 4 bases, with 6 bases between. The CDR3 is 13 amino acids. The CDR3 coding sequence is TGCGCCAGCAGCTTGGGGGGGCCAGATACGCAGTATTTT. It specifies CASSLGGPDTQYF.

The chain carries TRBV7-2 and TRBJ1-4; 7 nucleotides align to TRBD1. Germline CDR1 is SGHTA and CDR2 is FQGNSA. The J segment lost 8 bases and the V segment lost 5 bases, leaving 11 bases of the junction unmatched. The length of the CDR3 is 15 residues. The CDR3 loop reads CASSLLLSRGEKLFF. For the CDR3, the DNA is TGTGCCAGCAGCCTCCTTCTCAGCAGGGGGGAAAAACTGTTTTTT.

Only one count was recorded for this clone. The CDR3 spells CASSNVGRDGEGRNTEAFF. The CDR3 DNA sequence: TGTGCCAGCAGCAACGTCGGTCGAGATGGTGAGGGCAGGAACACTGAAGCTTTCTTT. This chain uses TRBV21-1 with TRBJ1-1. TRBV21-1 is reported as a pseudogene. This CDR3 contains 19 residues.

This clone was counted a single time. The rearrangement links TRBV7-8 to TRBJ1-3; D is unresolved. CDR3 size: 13 residues. Germline V gene lookup returns CDR1 SGHVS and CDR2 FQNEAQ. Deletions cut 1 base from V and 4 bases from J, with 5 bases between. The CDR3 here is CASSLDSGNTIYF. Written as DNA, the CDR3 is TGTGCCAGCAGCTTAGACAGCGGAAACACCATATATTTT.

J is TRBJ2-7 and V is TRBV6-1; TRBD1 agrees at 7 bases. Germline assignment: CDR1 MNHNS and CDR2 SASEGT. The CDR3 loop spans 13 amino acids. Germline trimming cut 5 bases from V and 2 bases from J; bases unmatched to any gene: 3. The CDR3 region is CASSRGQPYEQYF. The CDR3 bases are TGTGCCAGCAGTCGGGGACAGCCCTACGAGCAGTACTTC.

The V and J genes are TRBV1 and TRBJ1-2; no DNA check was done on the table's D call, TRBD1. TRBV1 is a pseudogene segment. The CDR3 length is 16 residues. The CDR3 DNA reads as TGCACCAGCAGCCAAGATCGTACAGGGGTGAGGCGCGGCTACACCTTC. It specifies CTSSQDRTGVRRGYTF.

The genes are TRBV10-3 and TRBJ1-4; 7 positions agree with TRBD1. CDR3 length: 16 residues. J lost 7 bases, V lost 0 bases, and 8 bases had no gene match. Germline V gene lookup returns CDR1 ENHRY and CDR2 SYGVKD. The CDR3 DNA reads as TGTGCCATCAGTGAGTCAGGAGGGGGCGGTGGTGAAAAACTGTTTTTT. Amino acid sequence: CAISESGGGGGEKLFF.

The rearrangement links TRBV5-1 to TRBJ1-2, with 9 positions matching TRBD1. The CDR3 has 17 residues. Germline V gene lookup returns CDR1 SGHRS and CDR2 YFSETQ. V shed 2 bases, J shed 4 bases, and the junction held 12 bases outside the gene matches. DNA for the CDR3: TGCGCCAGCAGCTTATCCGGGACAGGGTTTTTCGGCTATGGCTACACCTTC. Its translation is CASSLSGTGFFGYGYTF.

In this sample, this clone turned up a few times. Since a far larger clone is one base different, this is likely a read error. The V call is TRBV4-2, the J call TRBJ2-1; 11 bases line up with TRBD2. CDR1 and CDR2 from the germline V gene are LGHNA and YNFKEQ. Trimming at V came to 5 bases and at J to 4 bases, leaving 4 bases not matched to a gene. This CDR3 is 15 amino acids long. Here the CDR3 DNA reads TGTGCCAGCAGCTTAAGACTAGCGGGGTACAATGAGCAGTTCTTC. Protein: CASSLRLAGYNEQFF.

The V call is TRBV14, the J call TRBJ2-3; 11 nucleotides line up with TRBD2. Germline lookup yields CDR1 SGHDN and CDR2 FVKESK. CDR3 length: 17 residues. V was clipped by 1 base and J by 3 bases; unmatched bases: 6. The CDR3, as DNA: TGTGCCAGCAGCCAAGGCAGGGCTAGCGGGAGGACAGATACGCAGTATTTT. Translating it yields CASSQGRASGRTDTQYF.

The chain employs TRBV14 and TRBJ1-2; D is uncertain. Germline V CDR1 and CDR2: SGHDN, FVKESK. The CDR3 is 12 residues long. V was pared by 4 bases and J by 7 bases, with 10 bases between. CDR3 residues: CASSPGIRGYTF. The CDR3 bases are TGTGCCAGCAGCCCCGGTATACGTGGCTACACCTTC.

The V gene is TRBV10-3, the J gene TRBJ2-1; the match to TRBD2 covers 8 bases. The germline V gene encodes CDR1 ENHRY and CDR2 SYGVKD. The CDR3 has 18 residues. Losses at the gene ends were 3 bases for V and 8 bases for J; bases not matched to a gene: 18. CDR3 in amino acids: CAISESMVAGGPSDEQFF. CDR3 nucleotides: TGTGCCATCAGTGAATCGATGGTCGCGGGAGGACCAAGCGATGAGCAGTTCTTC.

This chain links TRBV11-3 with TRBJ2-5, with D possibly TRBD1 on 5 matching bases. Germline V gene sequence: CDR1 SGHNT, CDR2 YENEEA. This CDR3 is 17 amino acids long. V was shortened by 2 bases and J by 2 bases, with 18 bases between the two germline ends. The CDR3 here is CASSLPSWRQTQETQYF. The DNA for the CDR3 is TGTGCCAGCAGCTTACCTTCTTGGCGACAGACACAAGAGACCCAGTACTTC.